This record concerns one T cell receptor beta chain sequence. The data originate from a study of blood T cell repertoires in COVID-19. Germline CDR1 SGHTA, CDR2 FQGTGA. V was pared by 7 bases and J by 7 bases, with 7 bases of the junction left unmatched. The CDR3 runs to 15 residues. Original analysis: Estimates of nucleated cell counts were drawn from the amplification of reference gene primers. TCRdb keeps only in-frame clones here, not all; method: immunoSEQ multiplex PCR. V, J and clone size are those of that table, while D and trimming were read from the DNA. The sample includes fewer than 150,000 clones, around 85% of them seen just once.

The sequenced sample was peripheral blood. This sequence was found in a man in his fifties with acute or convalescent COVID-19. The J gene is TRBJ2-2, the V gene TRBV7-3; 12 nucleotides agree with TRBD2. The CDR3 DNA reads as TGTGCCAGCAAAAGGACTAGCGGGATGGTCGGGGAGCTGTTTTTT. Residues: CASKRTSGMVGELFF.